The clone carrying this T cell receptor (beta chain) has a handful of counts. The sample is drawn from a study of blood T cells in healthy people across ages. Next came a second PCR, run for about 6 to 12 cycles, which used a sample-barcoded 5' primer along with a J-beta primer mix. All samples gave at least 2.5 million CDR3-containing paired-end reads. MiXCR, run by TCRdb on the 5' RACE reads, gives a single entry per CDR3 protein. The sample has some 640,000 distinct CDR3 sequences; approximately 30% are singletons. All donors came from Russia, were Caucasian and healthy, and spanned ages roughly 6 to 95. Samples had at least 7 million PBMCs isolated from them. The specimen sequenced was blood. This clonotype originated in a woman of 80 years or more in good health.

CDR3 DNA sequence: TGTGCCAGCAGTTTAGAGGGGACCTCTGGAAACACCATATATTTT. Translated, it gives CASSLEGTSGNTIYF. The genes are TRBV12-3 or TRBV12-4 and TRBJ1-3; D perhaps matches TRBD1 (5 bases). The CDR3 covers 15 residues. V shed 1 base and J shed 0 bases, with 7 bases lying between them.